The T cell receptor beta chain described here comes from a study of T cell repertoires in cytomegalovirus infection. Study at large: Peptides in the study included HLA-C-restricted and HLA-B-restricted CMV epitopes.

This clonotype has more than one count but fewer than ten. The antigen remains undetermined. Using its own MiXCR run on the reads, TCRdb lists one record per CDR3 protein. The sample lists 700,000 to 850,000 distinct CDR3 sequences, 30% to 35% seen once, with over 10% in the top ten. This clonotype was obtained from a human donor in good health (CMV status not recorded). Some clones in this sample may be carry-over from other donors' samples. Material: cultured CD8+ T cells from PBMCs, obtained from culture after CMV antigen stimulation.

CDR3 protein: CASSFGTENTGELFF. In DNA, the CDR3 is TGTGCCAGCAGCTTCGGGACAGAGAACACCGGGGAGCTGTTTTTT. This rearrangement joins TRBV7-6 to TRBJ2-2; 7 nucleotides agree with TRBD1. CDR3 length: 15 amino acids. Germline trimming cut 3 bases from V and 1 base from J; bases unmatched to any gene: 2. Germline V gene data show CDR1 as SGHVS and CDR2 as FNYEAQ.